The 19 T cell receptor beta chains in this list originate from one sample, sequenced in a study of graft-versus-host responses after intestinal transplantation. Assay used: immunoSEQ multiplex PCR; TCRdb lists only in-frame clones, some missing. The table lists about 120,000 clones, 85% to 95% of them singletons. Their specific antigens are unknown. The input for sequencing was unstimulated CD4+ T cells sorted from spleen or lymph node cells, taken before intestinal transplant. The receptors originated from a human donor who received an intestinal transplant.

The rearrangement joins TRBV27 to TRBJ2-2; 7 positions agree with TRBD2. V shed 1 base, J shed 1 base, and the junction held 3 bases outside the gene matches. The CDR3 length is 16 residues. Germline CDR1 MNHEY, CDR2 SMNVEV (reference sequence). CDR3 nucleotide sequence: TGTGCCAGCAGTTTATTAGCGGGTATGAACACCGGGGAGCTGTTTTTT. It is translated as CASSLLAGMNTGELFF.

The chain combines TRBV4-1 with TRBJ2-1, with 7 bases aligning to TRBD2. The CDR3 runs to 18 residues. From germline, CDR1 is MGHRA and CDR2 YSYEKL. The V segment lost 0 bases and the J segment 2 bases; nucleotides outside the gene matches: 10. Written as DNA, the CDR3 is TGCGCCAGCAGCCAAGAGGGGGGGAGGGGTCTACCCTACAATGAGCAGTTCTTC. It codes for CASSQEGGRGLPYNEQFF.

The CDR3 DNA is TGTGCCAGCAGTAGGGACAGGGGTTATGGCTACACCTTC. It codes for CASSRDRGYGYTF. The chain combines TRBV6-5 with TRBJ1-2; TRBD1 agrees at 10 bases. Germline loops: CDR1 MNHEY, CDR2 SVGAGI. V trimming: 5 bases; J trimming: 5 bases; junction bases outside the gene matches: 2. The CDR3 covers 13 residues.

This clone occurred once. This rearrangement joins TRBV11-2 to TRBJ1-3; perhaps TRBD1 as D (6 bases). Germline CDR1 and CDR2: SGHAT and FQNNGV. This CDR3 has 16 amino acids. V lost 1 base, J lost 0 bases, and 10 bases lay in between. The CDR3 is CASSLGRGHSGNTIYF. The CDR3 DNA reads TGTGCCAGCAGCTTAGGCAGGGGCCACTCTGGAAACACCATATATTTT.

This rearrangement joins TRBV5-1 to TRBJ2-7, with 9 bases that match TRBD1. This CDR3 is 14 amino acids long. V trimming: 4 bases; J trimming: 6 bases; junction bases outside the gene matches: 8. CDR1 SGHRS and CDR2 YFSETQ come from the germline V gene. Here the CDR3 reads CASSPRQGVVEQYF. CDR3 nucleotide sequence: TGCGCCAGCAGCCCTCGACAGGGGGTCGTCGAGCAGTACTTC. The whole variable domain, remainder taken from reference TRBV5-1 and TRBJ2-7, is KAGVTQTPRYLIKTRGQQVTLSCSPISGHRSVSWYQQTPGQGLQFLFEYFSETQRNKGNFPGRFSGRQFSNSRSEMNVSTLELGDSALYLCASSPRQGVVEQYFGPGTRLTVT.

The chain joins TRBV25-1 to TRBJ1-3; D is unclear. The germline V and J ends were trimmed by 0 bases and 0 bases, with 3 bases remaining between them. Germline V CDR1 and CDR2: MGHDK, SYGVNS. The CDR3 spans 14 residues. The CDR3 loop reads CASSEYASGNTIYF. The CDR3 nucleotides are TGTGCCAGCAGTGAATATGCCTCTGGAAACACCATATATTTT.

The gene calls are TRBV6-5 and TRBJ2-7; D is perhaps TRBD2 (7 bases). The V gene's germline CDR1 is MNHEY and CDR2 SVGAGI. The CDR3 has 15 amino acids. Trimming cost V 7 bases and J 2 bases, with 18 bases left between them. The CDR3 coding sequence is TGTGCCAGCATGGGGGCGGGCGGGGGACCCTACGAGCAGTACTTC. It yields the protein CASMGAGGGPYEQYF.

The chain couples TRBV6-5 to TRBJ2-7; 11 positions agree with TRBD1. This CDR3 spans 15 amino acids. The ends lost 10 bases at V and 3 bases at J; junction bases unmatched: 11. In germline, CDR1 is MNHEY, CDR2 SVGAGI. The CDR3 coding sequence is TGTGCCACGAGGGGGGCCGGGACAGGGGGCTACGAGCAGTACTTC. Amino acids: CATRGAGTGGYEQYF.

This chain connects TRBV27 to TRBJ2-2, with TRBD2 matching 12 bases. J gave up 5 bases and V 7 bases, and 11 bases lay outside the gene matches. The CDR3 runs to 17 residues. Germline values: CDR1 MNHEY, CDR2 SMNVEV (reference sequence). CDR3 sequence (DNA): TGTGCCAGCACCTCTAGCGGGAGGGCCGCGGGGACCGGGGAGCTGTTTTTT. It codes for CASTSSGRAAGTGELFF.

Comments on this clone: Other DNA sequences within the sample encode an identical CDR3. The chain links TRBV11-2 to TRBJ1-2; D is unclear. The V and J ends lost 4 bases and 4 bases respectively, with 10 bases between them. The CDR3 runs to 13 residues. CDR1 SGHAT and CDR2 FQNNGV come from the germline V gene. The CDR3 DNA reads as TGTGCCAGCAGCTCAAGACAAGGCTATGGCTACACCTTC. It encodes CASSSRQGYGYTF.

This clone has only a few counts. The chain is built from TRBV19 and TRBJ1-5; D is uncertain. Germline V CDR1 and CDR2: LNHDA, SQIVND (reference sequence). The CDR3 is 12 residues long. Deletions cut 1 base from V and 6 bases from J, with 4 bases between. CDR3 amino acids: CASSIVLQPQHF. CDR3 DNA sequence: TGTGCCAGTAGTATAGTTCTTCAGCCCCAGCATTTT.

The chain is built from TRBV5-4 and TRBJ2-1, with 7 bases lining up with TRBD2. The trim removed 4 bases at V and 0 bases at J, leaving 7 bases unmatched. CDR1 and CDR2 from the germline V gene are SGHNT and YYREEE (reference sequence). CDR3 size: 16 residues. The DNA for the CDR3 is TGTGCCAGCAGCCAACCGGGCGGGAGCTCCTACAATGAGCAGTTCTTC. Translation: CASSQPGGSSYNEQFF. Based on the CDR3 plus reference TRBV5-4 and TRBJ2-1, the full variable domain is ETGVTQSPTHLIKTRGQQVTLRCSSQSGHNTVSWYQQALGQGPQFIFQYYREEENGRGNFPPRFSGLQFPNYSSELNVNALELDDSALYLCASSQPGGSSYNEQFFGPGTRLTVL.

The chain employs TRBV9 and TRBJ2-2, with 7 bases identical to TRBD2. Trimming at V came to 0 bases and at J to 4 bases, leaving 6 bases not matched to a gene. The CDR3 consists of 16 residues. Germline loops: CDR1 SGDLS, CDR2 YYNGEE. The CDR3 sequence is CASSVGLAVGTGELFF. The DNA of the CDR3 is TGTGCCAGCAGCGTAGGGCTAGCGGTTGGCACCGGGGAGCTGTTTTTT.

This clone was counted once. V is TRBV15 and J is TRBJ2-7; 9 positions match TRBD2. Germline V gene lookup returns CDR1 LNHNV and CDR2 YYDKDF (reference sequence). V shed 0 bases, J shed 5 bases, and the junction held 14 bases outside the gene matches. The CDR3 runs 18 residues. The CDR3 DNA follows: TGTGCCACCAGCAGAGATATTAGCGGGAGACCACTGTTTCACGAGCAGTACTTC. Amino acid sequence: CATSRDISGRPLFHEQYF. Full variable domain (rest looked up from reference TRBV15 and TRBJ2-7): DAMVIQNPRYQVTQFGKPVTLSCSQTLNHNVMYWYQQKSSQAPKLLFHYYDKDFNNEADTPDNFQSRRPNTSFCFLDIRSPGLGDTAMYLCATSRDISGRPLFHEQYFGPGTRLTVT.

The J gene is TRBJ1-4, the V gene TRBV28; D gene uncertain. V was pared by 6 bases and J by 8 bases, with 4 bases between. Per germline, CDR1 MDHEN and CDR2 SYDVKM. The CDR3 spans 10 residues. CDR3 nucleotide sequence: TGTGCCAGCAGGGGCGAAAAACTGTTTTTT. It yields the protein CASRGEKLFF. Filled out from reference TRBV28 and TRBJ1-4, the complete variable domain reads DVKVTQSSRYLVKRTGEKVFLECVQDMDHENMFWYRQDPGLGLRLIYFSYDVKMKEKGDIPEGYSVSREKKERFSLILESASTNQTSMYLCASRGEKLFFGSGTQLSVL.

The genes are TRBV25-1 and TRBJ2-3, with 8 bases lining up with TRBD2. With V trimmed by 5 bases and J by 1 base, 8 bases remained unmatched. Germline V gene lookup returns CDR1 MGHDK and CDR2 SYGVNS. This CDR3 is built from 16 residues. In DNA, the CDR3 is TGTGCCAGCAGTCCCCCGTCTAGCGGGCGCACAGATACGCAGTATTTT. Protein: CASSPPSSGRTDTQYF.

The chain has TRBV11-3 and TRBJ2-7; 7 nucleotides line up with TRBD1. Germline lookup yields CDR1 SGHNT and CDR2 YENEEA. This CDR3 has 16 amino acids. J gave up 1 base and V 1 base, and 7 bases lay outside the gene matches. Written as DNA, the CDR3 is TGTGCCAGCAGCTTAGGGGGGACAGACCGTTCCTACGAGCAGTACTTC. Translating it yields CASSLGGTDRSYEQYF.

The count of this clone is one. The chain combines TRBV5-1 with TRBJ2-7, with 7 nucleotides matching TRBD1. V was clipped by 0 bases and J by 2 bases; unmatched bases: 5. The CDR3 has 15 residues. Looked up from germline, CDR1 is SGHRS and CDR2 is YFSETQ. The CDR3 here is CASSLGGTEAYEQYF. The CDR3 nucleotides read TGCGCCAGCAGCTTGGGGGGGACAGAGGCCTACGAGCAGTACTTC.

This clone was counted once. The rearrangement joins TRBV30 to TRBJ2-5, with no clear D. This CDR3 has 15 residues. CDR1 is GTSNPN, CDR2 SVGIG, per germline (reference sequence). V was cut by 5 bases and J by 3 bases, with 19 bases left in between. In DNA, the CDR3 is TGTGCCTGGTCAGGTCCCGTTACCCTTAAAGAGACCCAGTACTTC. Translation: CAWSGPVTLKETQYF.